Reported below is one TCR beta chain. This record comes from a study of cytomegalovirus exposure and HLA in healthy donors. Vbeta (60) and Jbeta (13) primers were used in the PCR. Libraries were prepared by immunoSEQ multiplex PCR; TCRdb keeps only in-frame clonotypes and omits some of them. This sample yields around 150,000 clones, of which approximately 84% are seen a single time; 6.3% belongs to the top ten. The CDR3 extends over 14 amino acids. Losses at the gene ends were 3 bases for V and 6 bases for J; bases not matched to a gene: 6. Per germline, CDR1 PRHDT and CDR2 FYEKMQ (reference sequence).

This receptor was taken from a male donor in good health and CMV-seropositive. The source material was PBMCs. The rearrangement uses TRBV13 and TRBJ2-3, with 7 bases fitting TRBD2. The CDR3 sequence: CASSFGRRGDTQYF. For the CDR3, the DNA is TGTGCCAGCAGCTTTGGCAGGCGGGGGGATACGCAGTATTTT.